This T cell receptor beta chain appears in the sequencing data of a study of blood T cell repertoires in COVID-19. This clone is a singleton in its sample. The table came from immunoSEQ multiplex PCR; TCRdb's copy has only in-frame clones and leaves some out. The top ten hold about a fifth of the sample, which has tens of thousands of clones, around 80% seen once. Seattle cases were enrolled at active infection and followed longitudinally. The sequence derives from a man younger than 40 with COVID-19, enrolled during active disease. The sample comprised peripheral blood.

For the CDR3, the DNA is TGTGCCAGCTCCGCAGCGGGCGGCCAGAATGAAAAACTGTTTTTT. This encodes CASSAAGGQNEKLFF. The V call is TRBV18, the J call TRBJ1-4, with D uncertain. Trimming took off 6 bases at V and 5 bases at J, with 16 bases between the two ends. Germline CDR1 and CDR2: KGHSH and LQKENI. This CDR3 has 15 residues.